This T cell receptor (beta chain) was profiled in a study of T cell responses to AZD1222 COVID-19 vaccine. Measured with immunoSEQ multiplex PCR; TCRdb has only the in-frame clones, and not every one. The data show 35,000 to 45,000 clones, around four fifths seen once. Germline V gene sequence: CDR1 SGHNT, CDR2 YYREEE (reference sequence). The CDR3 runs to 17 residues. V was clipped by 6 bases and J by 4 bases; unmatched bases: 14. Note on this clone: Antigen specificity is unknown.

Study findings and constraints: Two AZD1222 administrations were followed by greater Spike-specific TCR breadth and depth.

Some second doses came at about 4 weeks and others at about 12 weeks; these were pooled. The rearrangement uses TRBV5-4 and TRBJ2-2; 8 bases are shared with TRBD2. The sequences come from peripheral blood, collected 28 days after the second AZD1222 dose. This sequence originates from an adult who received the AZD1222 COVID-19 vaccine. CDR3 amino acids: CASTASPRGVGTGELFF. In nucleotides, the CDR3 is TGTGCCAGCACCGCCTCCCCGCGGGGGGTAGGCACCGGGGAGCTGTTTTTT.